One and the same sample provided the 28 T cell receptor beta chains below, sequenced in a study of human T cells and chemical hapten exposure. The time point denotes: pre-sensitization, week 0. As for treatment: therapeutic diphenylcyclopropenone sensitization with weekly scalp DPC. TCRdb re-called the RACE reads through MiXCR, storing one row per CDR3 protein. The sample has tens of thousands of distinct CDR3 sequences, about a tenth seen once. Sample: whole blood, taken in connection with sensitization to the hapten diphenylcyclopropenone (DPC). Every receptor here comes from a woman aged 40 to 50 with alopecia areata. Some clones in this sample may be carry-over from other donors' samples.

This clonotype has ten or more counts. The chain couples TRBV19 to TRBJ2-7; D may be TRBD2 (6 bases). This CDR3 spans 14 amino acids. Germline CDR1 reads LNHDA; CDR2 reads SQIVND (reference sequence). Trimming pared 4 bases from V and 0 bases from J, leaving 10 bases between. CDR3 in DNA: TGTGCCAGTAGTACGTGGGGGGACTCCTACGAGCAGTACTTC. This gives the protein CASSTWGDSYEQYF.

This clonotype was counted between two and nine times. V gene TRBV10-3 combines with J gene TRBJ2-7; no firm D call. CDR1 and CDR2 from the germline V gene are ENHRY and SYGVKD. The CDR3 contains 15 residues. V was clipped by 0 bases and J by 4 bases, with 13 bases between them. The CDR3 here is CAISESFAGDYEQYF. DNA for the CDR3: TGTGCCATCAGTGAGTCTTTTGCAGGAGATTACGAGCAGTACTTC.

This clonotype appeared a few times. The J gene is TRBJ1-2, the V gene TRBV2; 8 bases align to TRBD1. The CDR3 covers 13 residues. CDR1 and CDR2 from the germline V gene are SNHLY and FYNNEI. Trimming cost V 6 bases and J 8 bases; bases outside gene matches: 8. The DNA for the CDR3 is TGTGCCAGCAGCAAGTGGACAGGGATCGGCTACACCTTC. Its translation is CASSKWTGIGYTF. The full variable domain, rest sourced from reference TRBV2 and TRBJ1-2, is EPEVTQTPSHQVTQMGQEVILRCVPISNHLYFYWYRQILGQKVEFLVSFYNNEISEKSEIFDDQFSVERPDGSNFTLKIRSTKLEDSAMYFCASSKWTGIGYTFGSGTRLTVV.

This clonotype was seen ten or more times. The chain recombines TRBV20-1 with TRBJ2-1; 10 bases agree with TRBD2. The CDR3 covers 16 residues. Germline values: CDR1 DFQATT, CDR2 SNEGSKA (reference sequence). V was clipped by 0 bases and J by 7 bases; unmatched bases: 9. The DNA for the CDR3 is TGCAGTGCTAGAGATCAAGAGCGGGGGGGCCAAAATGAGCAGTTCTTC. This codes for CSARDQERGGQNEQFF.

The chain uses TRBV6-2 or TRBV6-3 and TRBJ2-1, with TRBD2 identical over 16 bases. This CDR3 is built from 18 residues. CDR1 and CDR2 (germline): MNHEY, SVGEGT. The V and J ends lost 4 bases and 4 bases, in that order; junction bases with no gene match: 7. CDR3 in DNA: TGTGCCAGCAGTTTGCCCCCGGGACTAGCGGGGGGGTACAATGAGCAGTTCTTC. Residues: CASSLPPGLAGGYNEQFF.

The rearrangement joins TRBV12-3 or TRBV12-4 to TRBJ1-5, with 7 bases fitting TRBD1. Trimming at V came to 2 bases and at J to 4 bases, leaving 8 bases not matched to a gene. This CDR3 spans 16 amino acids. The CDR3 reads CASSLRQGEVNQPQHF. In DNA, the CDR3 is TGTGCCAGCAGTTTAAGACAGGGAGAAGTTAATCAGCCCCAGCATTTT.

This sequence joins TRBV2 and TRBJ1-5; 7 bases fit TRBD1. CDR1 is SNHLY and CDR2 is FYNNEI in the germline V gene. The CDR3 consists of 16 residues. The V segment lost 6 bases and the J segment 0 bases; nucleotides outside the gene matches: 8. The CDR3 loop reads CASRRTGAGSNQPQHF. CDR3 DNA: TGTGCCAGCAGGAGAACAGGGGCGGGTAGCAATCAGCCCCAGCATTTT.

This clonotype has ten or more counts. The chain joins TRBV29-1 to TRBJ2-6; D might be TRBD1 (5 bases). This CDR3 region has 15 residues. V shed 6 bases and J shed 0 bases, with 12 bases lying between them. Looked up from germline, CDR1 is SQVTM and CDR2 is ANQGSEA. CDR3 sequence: CSVQGTSSGANVLTF. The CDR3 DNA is TGCAGCGTGCAGGGAACGAGCTCTGGGGCCAACGTCCTGACTTTC.

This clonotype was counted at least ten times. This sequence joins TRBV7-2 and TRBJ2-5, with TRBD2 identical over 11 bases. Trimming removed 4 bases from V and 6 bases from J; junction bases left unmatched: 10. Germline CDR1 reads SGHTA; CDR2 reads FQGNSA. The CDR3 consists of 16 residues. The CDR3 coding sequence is TGTGCCAGCAGCTCCCAACTAGCGGGGGAGTTAAAGACCCAGTACTTC. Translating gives CASSSQLAGELKTQYF.

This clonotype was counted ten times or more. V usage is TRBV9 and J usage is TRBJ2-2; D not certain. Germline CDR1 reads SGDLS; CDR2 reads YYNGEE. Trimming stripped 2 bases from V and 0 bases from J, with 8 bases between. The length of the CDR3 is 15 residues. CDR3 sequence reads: CASSVALTNTGELFF. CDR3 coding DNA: TGTGCCAGCAGCGTGGCACTCACGAACACCGGGGAGCTGTTTTTT.

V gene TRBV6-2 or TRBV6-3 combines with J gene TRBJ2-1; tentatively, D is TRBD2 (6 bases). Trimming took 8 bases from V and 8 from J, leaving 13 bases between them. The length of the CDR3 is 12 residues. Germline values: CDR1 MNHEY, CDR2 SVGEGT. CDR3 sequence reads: CASEGGKDEQFF. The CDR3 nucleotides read TGTGCCAGCGAAGGCGGGAAGGATGAGCAGTTCTTC.

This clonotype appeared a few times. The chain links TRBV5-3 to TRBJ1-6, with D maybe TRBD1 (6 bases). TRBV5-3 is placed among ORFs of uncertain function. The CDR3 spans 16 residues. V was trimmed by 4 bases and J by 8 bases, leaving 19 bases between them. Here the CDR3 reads CARSPPTGRIYSPLHF. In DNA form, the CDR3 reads TGTGCCAGAAGCCCCCCAACAGGGAGAATTTATTCACCCCTCCACTTT.

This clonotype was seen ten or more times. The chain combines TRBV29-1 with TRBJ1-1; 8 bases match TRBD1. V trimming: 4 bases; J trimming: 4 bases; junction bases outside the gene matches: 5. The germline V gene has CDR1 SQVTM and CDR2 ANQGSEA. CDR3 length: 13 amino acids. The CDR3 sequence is CSVGQGMGTEAFF. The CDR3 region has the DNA TGCAGCGTTGGACAGGGGATGGGCACTGAAGCTTTCTTT.

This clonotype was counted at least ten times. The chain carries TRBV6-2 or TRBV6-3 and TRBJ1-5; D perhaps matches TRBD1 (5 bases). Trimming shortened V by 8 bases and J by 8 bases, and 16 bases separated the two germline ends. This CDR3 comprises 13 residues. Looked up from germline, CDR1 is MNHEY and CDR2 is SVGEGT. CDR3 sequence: CASSSGEIEPQHF. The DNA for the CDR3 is TGTGCCAGCTCTTCGGGGGAGATTGAGCCCCAGCATTTT.

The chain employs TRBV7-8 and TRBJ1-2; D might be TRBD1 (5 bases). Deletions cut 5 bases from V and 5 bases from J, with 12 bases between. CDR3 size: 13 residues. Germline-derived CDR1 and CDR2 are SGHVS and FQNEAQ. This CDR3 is CASSLDSLYGYTF. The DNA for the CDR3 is TGTGCCAGCAGCCTCGACAGCCTGTATGGCTACACCTTC.

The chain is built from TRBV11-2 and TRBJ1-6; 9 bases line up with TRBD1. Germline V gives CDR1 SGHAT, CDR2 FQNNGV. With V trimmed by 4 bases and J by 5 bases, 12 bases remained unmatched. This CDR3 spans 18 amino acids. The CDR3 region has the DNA TGTGCCAGCAGCTCAATCCGAGGGGACAGGGATAATAATTCACCCCTCCACTTT. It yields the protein CASSSIRGDRDNNSPLHF.

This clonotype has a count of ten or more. The CDR3 reads CATSDPYRGTDTQYF. DNA of the CDR3: TGTGCCACCAGTGATCCTTACAGGGGCACAGATACGCAGTATTTT. The chain recombines TRBV24-1 with TRBJ2-3, with D possibly being TRBD1 (6 bases). Germline values: CDR1 KGHDR, CDR2 SFDVKD. The CDR3 length is 15 residues. Trimming stripped 3 bases from V and 1 base from J, with 10 bases between.

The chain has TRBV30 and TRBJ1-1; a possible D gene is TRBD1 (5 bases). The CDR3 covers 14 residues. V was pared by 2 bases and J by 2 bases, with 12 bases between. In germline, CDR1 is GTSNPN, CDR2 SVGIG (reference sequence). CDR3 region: CAWSRTGPNTEAFF. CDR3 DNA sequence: TGTGCCTGGAGTAGAACAGGCCCCAACACTGAAGCTTTCTTT.

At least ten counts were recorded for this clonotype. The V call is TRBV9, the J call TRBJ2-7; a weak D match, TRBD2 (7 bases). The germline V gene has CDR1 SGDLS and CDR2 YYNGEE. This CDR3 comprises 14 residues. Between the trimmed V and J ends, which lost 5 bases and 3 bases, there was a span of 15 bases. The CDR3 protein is CASSPGGLFYEQYF. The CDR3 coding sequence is TGTGCCAGCAGTCCGGGGGGCCTCTTCTACGAGCAGTACTTC.

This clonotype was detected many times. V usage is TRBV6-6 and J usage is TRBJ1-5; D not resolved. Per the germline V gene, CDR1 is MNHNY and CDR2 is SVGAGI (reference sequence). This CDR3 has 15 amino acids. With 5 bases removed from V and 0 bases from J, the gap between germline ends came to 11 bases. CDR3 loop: CASSLTAYSNQPQHF. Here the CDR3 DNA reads TGTGCCAGCAGTCTTACAGCCTATAGCAATCAGCCCCAGCATTTT.

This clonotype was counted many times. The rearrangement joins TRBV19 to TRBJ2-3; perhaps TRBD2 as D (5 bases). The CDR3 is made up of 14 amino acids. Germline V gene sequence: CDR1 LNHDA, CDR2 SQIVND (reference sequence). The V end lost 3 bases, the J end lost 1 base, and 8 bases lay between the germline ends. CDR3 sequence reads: CASSILARTDTQYF. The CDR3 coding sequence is TGTGCCAGTAGTATCCTAGCTCGCACAGATACGCAGTATTTT.

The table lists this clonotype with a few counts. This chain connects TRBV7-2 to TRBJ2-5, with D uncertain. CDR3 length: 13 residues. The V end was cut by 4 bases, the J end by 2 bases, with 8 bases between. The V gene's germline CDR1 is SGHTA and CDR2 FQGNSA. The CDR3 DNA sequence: TGTGCCAGCAGCTCGAAGGGTCAAGAGACCCAGTACTTC. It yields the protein CASSSKGQETQYF. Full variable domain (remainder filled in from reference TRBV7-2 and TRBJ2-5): GAGVSQSPSNKVTEKGKDVELRCDPISGHTALYWYRQSLGQGLEFLIYFQGNSAPDKSGLPSDRFSAERTGGSVSTLTIQRTQQEDSAVYLCASSSKGQETQYFGPGTRLLVL.

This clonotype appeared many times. The CDR3 is CASSMDEFYGYTF. The DNA for the CDR3 is TGTGCCAGCAGCATGGACGAGTTCTATGGCTACACCTTC. This chain links TRBV6-1 with TRBJ1-2; D ambiguous. CDR3 length equals 13 residues. Germline CDR1 and CDR2: MNHNS and SASEGT. V dropped 6 bases and J dropped 4 bases, with 12 bases sitting between them.

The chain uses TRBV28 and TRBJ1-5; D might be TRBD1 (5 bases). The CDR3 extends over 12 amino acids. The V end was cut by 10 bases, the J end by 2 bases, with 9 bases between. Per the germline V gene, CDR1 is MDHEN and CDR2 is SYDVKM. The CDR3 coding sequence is TGTGCCACGCGAGGGGGCAATCAGCCCCAGCATTTT. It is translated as CATRGGNQPQHF.

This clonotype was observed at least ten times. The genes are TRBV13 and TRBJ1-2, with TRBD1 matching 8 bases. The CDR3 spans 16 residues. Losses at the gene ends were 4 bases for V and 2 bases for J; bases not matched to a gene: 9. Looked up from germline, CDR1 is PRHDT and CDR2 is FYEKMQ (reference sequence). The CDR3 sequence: CASSSTGGPANYGYTF. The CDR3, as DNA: TGTGCCAGCAGCTCAACAGGGGGACCGGCCAACTATGGCTACACCTTC. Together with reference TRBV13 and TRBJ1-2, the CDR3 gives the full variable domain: AAGVIQSPRHLIKEKRETATLKCYPIPRHDTVYWYQQGPGQDPQFLISFYEKMQSDKGSIPDRFSAQQFSDYHSELNMSSLELGDSALYFCASSSTGGPANYGYTFGSGTRLTVV.

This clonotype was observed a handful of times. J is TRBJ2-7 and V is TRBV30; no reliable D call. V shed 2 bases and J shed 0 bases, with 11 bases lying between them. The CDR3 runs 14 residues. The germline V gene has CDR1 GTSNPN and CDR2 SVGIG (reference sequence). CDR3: CAWSHWSSSYEQYF. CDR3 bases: TGTGCCTGGAGTCATTGGTCGTCCTCCTACGAGCAGTACTTC.

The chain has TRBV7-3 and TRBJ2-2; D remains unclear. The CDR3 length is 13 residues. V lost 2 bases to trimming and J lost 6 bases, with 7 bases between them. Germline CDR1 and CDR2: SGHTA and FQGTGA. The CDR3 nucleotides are TGTGCCAGCAGCTTATTTAAGGCCGGGGAGCTGTTTTTT. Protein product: CASSLFKAGELFF.

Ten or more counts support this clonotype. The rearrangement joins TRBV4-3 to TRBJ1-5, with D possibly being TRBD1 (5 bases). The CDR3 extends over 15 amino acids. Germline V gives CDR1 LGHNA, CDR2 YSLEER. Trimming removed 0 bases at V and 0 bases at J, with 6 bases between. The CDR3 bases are TGCGCCAGCAGCCAAGAGACAGTTAGCAATCAGCCCCAGCATTTT. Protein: CASSQETVSNQPQHF.